This T cell receptor (beta chain) was identified during a study of blood T cell repertoires in COVID-19. About the research overall: The United States, Italy and Spain provided the acute and convalescent COVID-19 samples. Sources were T cells, B-cell-depleted T cells, or PBMCs; the material itself was cDNA or gDNA.

This clone was counted only a few times. This CDR3 is built from 15 residues. Germline V gene data show CDR1 as SGHAT and CDR2 as FQNNGV. V shed 1 base and J 4 bases; nucleotides not matched to a gene: 3. Original handling: Reference gene primer amplification in the assay estimated nucleated cell counts. Repertoires were generated with immunoSEQ multiplex PCR, while TCRdb's copy carries only in-frame clones and drops some. V, J and clone size were drawn from that table, and D and trimming were deduced from the DNA. This table has some 200,000 clones, roughly 80% appearing once. The source is a woman aged 80 or over with acute or convalescent COVID-19. This sequence joins TRBV11-2 and TRBJ2-1; 8 bases align to TRBD2. Input material: peripheral blood. CDR3 sequence (DNA): TGTGCCAGCAGCTTAGGTAGCGGGGTTTACAATGAGCAGTTCTTC. As protein: CASSLGSGVYNEQFF.